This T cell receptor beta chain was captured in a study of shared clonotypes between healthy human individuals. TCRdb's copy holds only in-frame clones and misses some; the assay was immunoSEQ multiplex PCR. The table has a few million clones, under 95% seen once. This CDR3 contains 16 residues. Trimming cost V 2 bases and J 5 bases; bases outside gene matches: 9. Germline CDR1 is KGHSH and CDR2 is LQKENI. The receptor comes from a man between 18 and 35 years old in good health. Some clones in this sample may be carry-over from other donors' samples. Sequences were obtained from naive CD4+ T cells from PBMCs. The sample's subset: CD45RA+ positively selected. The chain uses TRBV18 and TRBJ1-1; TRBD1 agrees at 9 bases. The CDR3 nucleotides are TGTGCCAGCTCACCAGTTCAACAGGGGGCAGGTACTGAAGCTTTCTTT. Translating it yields CASSPVQQGAGTEAFF. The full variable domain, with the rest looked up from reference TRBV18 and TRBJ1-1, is NAGVMQNPRHLVRRRGQEARLRCSPMKGHSHVYWYRQLPEEGLKFMVYLQKENIIDESGMPKERFSAEFPKEGPSILRIQQVVRGDSAAYFCASSPVQQGAGTEAFFGQGTRLTVV.